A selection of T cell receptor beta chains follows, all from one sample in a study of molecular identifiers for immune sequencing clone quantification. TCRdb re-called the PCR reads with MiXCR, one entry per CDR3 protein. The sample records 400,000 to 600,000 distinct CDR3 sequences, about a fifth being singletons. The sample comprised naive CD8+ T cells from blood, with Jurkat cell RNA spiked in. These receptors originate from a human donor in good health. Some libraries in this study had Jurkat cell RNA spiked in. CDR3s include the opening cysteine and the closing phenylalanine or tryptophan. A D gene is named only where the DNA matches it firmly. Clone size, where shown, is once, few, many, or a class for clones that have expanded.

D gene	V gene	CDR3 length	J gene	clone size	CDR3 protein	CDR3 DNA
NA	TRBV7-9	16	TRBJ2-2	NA	CASSSSLGYSAGELFF	TGTGCCAGCAGCTCCTCCTTGGGGTATTCGGCCGGGGAGCTGTTTTTT
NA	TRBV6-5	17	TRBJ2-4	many	CASSYQAHSPAKNIQYF	TGTGCCAGCAGTTACCAGGCCCACTCCCCGGCCAAAAACATTCAGTACTTC
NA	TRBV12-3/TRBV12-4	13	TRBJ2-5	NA	CASSLRFQETQYF	TGTGCCAGCAGTTTGCGGTTCCAAGAGACCCAGTACTTC
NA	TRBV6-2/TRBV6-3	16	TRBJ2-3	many	CASKGGKRSNGDTQYF	TGTGCCAGCAAGGGAGGTAAGCGGTCCAACGGAGATACGCAGTATTTT
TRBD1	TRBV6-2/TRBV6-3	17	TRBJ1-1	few	CASTIQPGQEKNTEAFF	TGTGCCAGCACCATACAACCGGGACAGGAGAAGAACACTGAAGCTTTCTTT
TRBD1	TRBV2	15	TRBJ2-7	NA	CASSEGGGASYEQYF	TGTGCCAGCAGTGAAGGAGGGGGCGCATCCTACGAGCAGTACTTC
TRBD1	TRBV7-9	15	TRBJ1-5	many	CASSSDRVLNQPQHF	TGTGCCAGCAGCTCCGACAGGGTATTGAATCAGCCCCAGCATTTT
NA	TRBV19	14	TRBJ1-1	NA	CVSSITPLNTEAFF	TGTGTCAGTAGTATAACCCCATTGAACACTGAAGCTTTCTTT
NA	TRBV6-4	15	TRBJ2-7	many	CARIVPGAGADEQYF	TGTGCCAGGATCGTTCCTGGGGCTGGGGCCGACGAGCAGTACTTC
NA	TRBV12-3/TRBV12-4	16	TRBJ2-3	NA	CASSLKGGTSTDTQYF	TGTGCCAGCAGTTTGAAGGGGGGCACCAGCACAGATACGCAGTATTTT
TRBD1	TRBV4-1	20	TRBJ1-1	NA	CASSQESPLGQGAWNTEAFF	TGCGCCAGCAGCCAAGAGTCCCCCCTGGGACAGGGGGCCTGGAACACTGAAGCTTTCTTT
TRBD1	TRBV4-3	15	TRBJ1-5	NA	CASSPDRDLSQSQHF	TGCGCCAGCAGCCCAGACAGGGACCTTTCGCAGTCCCAGCATTTT
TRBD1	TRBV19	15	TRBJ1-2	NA	CASSPGTGEYYGYTF	TGTGCCAGTAGTCCAGGGACAGGGGAGTACTATGGCTACACCTTC
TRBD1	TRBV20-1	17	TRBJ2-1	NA	CSAPDRGQTYWDGEQFF	TGCAGTGCGCCGGACAGGGGGCAGACATATTGGGACGGTGAGCAGTTCTTC
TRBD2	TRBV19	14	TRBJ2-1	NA	CASSTPSGYNEQFF	TGTGCCAGTAGTACACCTAGCGGATACAATGAGCAGTTCTTC
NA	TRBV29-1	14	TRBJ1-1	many	CSVVSWGSNTEAFF	TGCAGCGTTGTATCCTGGGGTTCGAACACTGAAGCTTTCTTT
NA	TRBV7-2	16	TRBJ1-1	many	CASTDNALGMNTEAFF	TGTGCCAGCACCGACAACGCGCTGGGAATGAACACTGAAGCTTTCTTT
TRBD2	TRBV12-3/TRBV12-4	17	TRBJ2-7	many	CASSQGLAGGPSYEQYF	TGTGCCAGCAGTCAAGGACTAGCGGGAGGGCCCTCCTACGAGCAGTACTTC
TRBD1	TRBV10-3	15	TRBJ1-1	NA	CAISESKGAGTEAFF	TGTGCCATCAGTGAGTCGAAGGGGGCGGGCACTGAAGCTTTCTTT
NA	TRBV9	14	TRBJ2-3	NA	CASSASQEGDTQYF	TGTGCCAGCAGCGCCAGCCAAGAGGGGGATACGCAGTATTTT
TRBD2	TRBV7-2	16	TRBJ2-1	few	CASSLGLAGFNNEQFF	TGTGCCAGCAGCTTAGGGCTAGCGGGATTCAACAATGAGCAGTTCTTC
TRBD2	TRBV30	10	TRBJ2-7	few	CALGLVEQYF	TGTGCCTTGGGACTAGTCGAGCAGTACTTC
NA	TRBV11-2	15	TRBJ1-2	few	CASSIHTGGYYGYTF	TGTGCCAGCAGCATCCACACCGGGGGATACTATGGCTACACCTTC
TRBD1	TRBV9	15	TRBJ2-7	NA	CASSPTTGSTYEQYF	TGTGCCAGCAGCCCGACGACAGGGTCGACCTACGAGCAGTACTTC
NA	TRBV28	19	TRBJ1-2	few	CASSFPTGPTTGYIYGYTF	TGTGCCAGCAGTTTCCCCACCGGGCCAACCACCGGCTATATCTATGGCTACACCTTC
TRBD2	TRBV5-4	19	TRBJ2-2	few	CASSTMGLAGGITSWELFF	TGTGCCAGCAGCACGATGGGACTAGCGGGGGGAATCACCAGCTGGGAGCTGTTTTTT
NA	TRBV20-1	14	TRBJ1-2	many	CSARILGGSYGYTF	TGCAGTGCTAGGATTCTCGGGGGTAGCTATGGCTACACCTTC
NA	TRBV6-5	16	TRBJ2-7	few	CASSYSRAGDTYEQYF	TGTGCCAGCAGTTACTCGAGGGCAGGGGACACCTACGAGCAGTACTTC
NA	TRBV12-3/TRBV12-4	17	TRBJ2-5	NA	CASSFILPGQYQETQYF	TGTGCCAGCAGTTTCATTTTGCCAGGACAGTACCAAGAGACCCAGTACTTC
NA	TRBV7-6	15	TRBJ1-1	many	CASSGAGGSDTEAFF	TGTGCCAGCAGCGGGGCCGGAGGTTCGGACACTGAAGCTTTCTTT
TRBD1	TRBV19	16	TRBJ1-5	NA	CASSIGGTALNQPQHF	TGTGCCAGTAGTATTGGGGGGACAGCCCTCAATCAGCCCCAGCATTTT
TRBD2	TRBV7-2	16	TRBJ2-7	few	CASTPGTSGREYEQYF	TGTGCCAGCACCCCAGGGACTAGCGGGAGGGAGTACGAGCAGTACTTC
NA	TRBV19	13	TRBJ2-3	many	CASSIEDTDTQYF	TGTGCCAGTAGTATAGAGGACACAGATACGCAGTATTTT
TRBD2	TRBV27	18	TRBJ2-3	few	CASSLVLAGGPLADTQYF	TGTGCCAGCAGTTTGGTACTAGCGGGAGGGCCTTTGGCAGATACGCAGTATTTT